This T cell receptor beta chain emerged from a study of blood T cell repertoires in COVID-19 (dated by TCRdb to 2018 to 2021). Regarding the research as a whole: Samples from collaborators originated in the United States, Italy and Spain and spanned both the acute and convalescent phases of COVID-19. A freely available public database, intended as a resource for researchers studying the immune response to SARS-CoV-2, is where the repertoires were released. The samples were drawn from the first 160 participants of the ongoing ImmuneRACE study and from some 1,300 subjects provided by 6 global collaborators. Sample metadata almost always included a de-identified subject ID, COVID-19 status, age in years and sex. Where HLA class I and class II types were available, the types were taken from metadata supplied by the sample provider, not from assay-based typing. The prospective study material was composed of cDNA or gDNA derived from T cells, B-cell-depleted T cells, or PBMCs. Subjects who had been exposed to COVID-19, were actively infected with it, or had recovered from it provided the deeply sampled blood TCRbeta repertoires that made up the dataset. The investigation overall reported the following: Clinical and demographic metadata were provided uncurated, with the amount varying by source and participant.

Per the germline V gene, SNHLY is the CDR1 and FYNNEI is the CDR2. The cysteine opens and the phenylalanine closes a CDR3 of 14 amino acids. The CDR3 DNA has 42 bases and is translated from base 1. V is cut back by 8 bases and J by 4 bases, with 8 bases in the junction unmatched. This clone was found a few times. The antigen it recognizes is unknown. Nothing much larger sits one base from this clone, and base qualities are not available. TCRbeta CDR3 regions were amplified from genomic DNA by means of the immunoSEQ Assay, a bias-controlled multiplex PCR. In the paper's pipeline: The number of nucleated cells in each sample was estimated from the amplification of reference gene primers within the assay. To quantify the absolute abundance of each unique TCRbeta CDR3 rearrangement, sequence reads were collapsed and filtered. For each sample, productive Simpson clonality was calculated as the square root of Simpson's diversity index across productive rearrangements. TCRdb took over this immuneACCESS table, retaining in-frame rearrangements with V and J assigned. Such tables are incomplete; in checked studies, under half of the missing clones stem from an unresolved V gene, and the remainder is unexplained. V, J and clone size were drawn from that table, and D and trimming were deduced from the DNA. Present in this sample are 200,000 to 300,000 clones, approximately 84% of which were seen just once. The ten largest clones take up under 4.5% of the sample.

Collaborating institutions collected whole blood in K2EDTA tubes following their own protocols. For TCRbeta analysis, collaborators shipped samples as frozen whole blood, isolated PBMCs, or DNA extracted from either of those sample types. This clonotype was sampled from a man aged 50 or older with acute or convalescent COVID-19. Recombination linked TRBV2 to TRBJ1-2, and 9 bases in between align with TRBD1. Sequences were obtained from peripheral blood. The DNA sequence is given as TGTGCCAGCCTGGGACAGGGAAAAGGCTATGGCTACACCTTC. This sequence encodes CASLGQGKGYGYTF.